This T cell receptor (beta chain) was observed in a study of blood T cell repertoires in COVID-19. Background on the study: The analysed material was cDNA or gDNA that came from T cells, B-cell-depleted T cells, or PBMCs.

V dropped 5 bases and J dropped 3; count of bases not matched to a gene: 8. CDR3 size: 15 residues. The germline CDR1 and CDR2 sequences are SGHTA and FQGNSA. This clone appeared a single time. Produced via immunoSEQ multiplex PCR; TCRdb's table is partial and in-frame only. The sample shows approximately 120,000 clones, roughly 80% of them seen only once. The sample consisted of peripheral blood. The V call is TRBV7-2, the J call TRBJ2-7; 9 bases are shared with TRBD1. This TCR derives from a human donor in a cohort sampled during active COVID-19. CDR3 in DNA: TGTGCCAGCAGCACCCGACAGGGGGATTTCTACGAGCAGTACTTC. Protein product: CASSTRQGDFYEQYF.